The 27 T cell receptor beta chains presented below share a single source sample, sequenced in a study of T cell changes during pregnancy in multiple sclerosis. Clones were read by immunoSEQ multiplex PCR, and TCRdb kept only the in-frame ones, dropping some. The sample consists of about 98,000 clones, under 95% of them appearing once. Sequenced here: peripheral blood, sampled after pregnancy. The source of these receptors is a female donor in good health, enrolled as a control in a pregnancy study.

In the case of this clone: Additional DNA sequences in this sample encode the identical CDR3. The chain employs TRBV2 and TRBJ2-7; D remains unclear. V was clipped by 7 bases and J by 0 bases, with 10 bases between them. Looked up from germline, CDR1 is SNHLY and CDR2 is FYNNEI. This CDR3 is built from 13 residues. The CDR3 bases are TGTGCCAGCACAGTTGCGGACTCCTACGAGCAGTACTTC. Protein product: CASTVADSYEQYF.

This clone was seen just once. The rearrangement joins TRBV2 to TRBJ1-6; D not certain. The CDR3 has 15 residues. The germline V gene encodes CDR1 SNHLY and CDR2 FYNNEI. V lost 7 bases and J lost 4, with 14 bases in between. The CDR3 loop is CASTPRATYNSPLHF. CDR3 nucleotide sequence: TGTGCCAGCACGCCGCGGGCGACATATAATTCACCCCTCCACTTT.

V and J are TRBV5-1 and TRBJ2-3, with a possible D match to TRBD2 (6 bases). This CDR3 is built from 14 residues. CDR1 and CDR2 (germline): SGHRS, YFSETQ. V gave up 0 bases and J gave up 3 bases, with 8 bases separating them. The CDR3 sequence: CASSLAGVTDTQYF. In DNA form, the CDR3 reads TGCGCCAGCAGCTTGGCGGGAGTGACAGATACGCAGTATTTT.

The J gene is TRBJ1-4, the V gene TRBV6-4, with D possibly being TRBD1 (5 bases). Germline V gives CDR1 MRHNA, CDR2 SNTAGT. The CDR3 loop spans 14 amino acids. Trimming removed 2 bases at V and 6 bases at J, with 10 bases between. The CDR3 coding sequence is TGTGCCAGCAGTGACGAGGCAGGGTATGAAAAACTGTTTTTT. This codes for CASSDEAGYEKLFF.

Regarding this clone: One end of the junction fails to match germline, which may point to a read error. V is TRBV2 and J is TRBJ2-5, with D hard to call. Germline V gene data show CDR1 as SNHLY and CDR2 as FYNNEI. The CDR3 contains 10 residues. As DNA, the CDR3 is TGTGCCAGCATGAAAGAGGCCCAGTACTTC. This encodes CASMKEAQYF.

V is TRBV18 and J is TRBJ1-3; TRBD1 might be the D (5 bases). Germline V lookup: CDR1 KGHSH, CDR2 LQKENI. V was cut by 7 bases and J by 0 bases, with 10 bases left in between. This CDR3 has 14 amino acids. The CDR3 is CASYQGVSGNTIYF. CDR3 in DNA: TGTGCCAGCTACCAGGGCGTCTCTGGAAACACCATATATTTT.

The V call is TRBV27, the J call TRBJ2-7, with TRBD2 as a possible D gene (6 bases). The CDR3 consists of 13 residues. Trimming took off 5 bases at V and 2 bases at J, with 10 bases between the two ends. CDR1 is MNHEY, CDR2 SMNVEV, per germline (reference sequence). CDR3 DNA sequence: TGTGCCAGCAGTGGGGGGAGTCCCTACGAGCAGTACTTC. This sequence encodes CASSGGSPYEQYF.

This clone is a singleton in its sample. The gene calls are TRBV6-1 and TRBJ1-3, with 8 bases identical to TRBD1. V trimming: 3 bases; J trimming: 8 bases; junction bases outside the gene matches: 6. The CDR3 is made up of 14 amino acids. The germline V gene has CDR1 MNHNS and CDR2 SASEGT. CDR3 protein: CASSEAGGEYTIYF. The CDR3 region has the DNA TGTGCCAGCAGTGAGGCAGGGGGCGAGTACACCATATATTTT.

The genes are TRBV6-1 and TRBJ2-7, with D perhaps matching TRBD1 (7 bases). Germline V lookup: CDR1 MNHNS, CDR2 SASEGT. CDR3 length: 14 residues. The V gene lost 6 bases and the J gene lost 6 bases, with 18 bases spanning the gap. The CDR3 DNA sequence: TGTGCCAGCAGCGCGGGGCAGGGGGTGGGCGAGCAGTACTTC. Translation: CASSAGQGVGEQYF.

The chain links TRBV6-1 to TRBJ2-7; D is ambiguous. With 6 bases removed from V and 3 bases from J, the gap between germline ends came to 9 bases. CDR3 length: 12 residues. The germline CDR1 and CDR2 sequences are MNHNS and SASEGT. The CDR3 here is CASSGSGYEQYF. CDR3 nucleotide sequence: TGTGCCAGCAGCGGGTCCGGCTACGAGCAGTACTTC.

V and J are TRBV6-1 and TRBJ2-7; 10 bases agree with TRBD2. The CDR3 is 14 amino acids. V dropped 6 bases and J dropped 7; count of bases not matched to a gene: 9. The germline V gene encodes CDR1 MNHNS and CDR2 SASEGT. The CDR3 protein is CASSGLAGVWEQYF. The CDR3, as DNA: TGTGCCAGCAGCGGGCTAGCGGGAGTGTGGGAGCAGTACTTC.

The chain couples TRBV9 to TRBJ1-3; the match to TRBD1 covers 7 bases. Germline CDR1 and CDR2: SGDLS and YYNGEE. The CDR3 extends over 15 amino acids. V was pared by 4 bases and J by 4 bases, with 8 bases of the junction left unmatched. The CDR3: CASSREGAVGNTIYF. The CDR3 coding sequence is TGTGCCAGCAGCCGGGAGGGGGCGGTGGGAAACACCATATATTTT.

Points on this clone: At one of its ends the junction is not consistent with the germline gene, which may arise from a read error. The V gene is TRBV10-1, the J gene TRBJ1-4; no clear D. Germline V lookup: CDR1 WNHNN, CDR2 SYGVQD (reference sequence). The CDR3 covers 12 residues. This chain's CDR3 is CASSEWCGQYGF. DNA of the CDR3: TGCGCCAGCAGTGAGTGGTGCGGGCAGTATGGTTTT.

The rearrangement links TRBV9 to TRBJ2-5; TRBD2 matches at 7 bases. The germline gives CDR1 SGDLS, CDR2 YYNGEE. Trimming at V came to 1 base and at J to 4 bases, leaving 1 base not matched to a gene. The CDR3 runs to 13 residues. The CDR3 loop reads CASSVWGGETQYF. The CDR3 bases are TGTGCCAGCAGCGTATGGGGGGGAGAGACCCAGTACTTC.

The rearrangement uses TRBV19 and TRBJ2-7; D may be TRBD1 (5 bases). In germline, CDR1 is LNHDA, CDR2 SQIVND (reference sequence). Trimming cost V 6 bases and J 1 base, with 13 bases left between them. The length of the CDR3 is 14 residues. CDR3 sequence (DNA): TGTGCCAGTAGCCCGAGACAGAATTCCTACGAGCAGTACTTC. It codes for CASSPRQNSYEQYF.

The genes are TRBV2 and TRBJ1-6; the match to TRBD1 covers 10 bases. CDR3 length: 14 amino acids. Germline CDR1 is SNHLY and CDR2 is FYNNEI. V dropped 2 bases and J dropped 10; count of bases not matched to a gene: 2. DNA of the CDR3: TGTGCCAGCAGTGAACGGACAGGGGGATCACCCCTCCACTTT. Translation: CASSERTGGSPLHF.

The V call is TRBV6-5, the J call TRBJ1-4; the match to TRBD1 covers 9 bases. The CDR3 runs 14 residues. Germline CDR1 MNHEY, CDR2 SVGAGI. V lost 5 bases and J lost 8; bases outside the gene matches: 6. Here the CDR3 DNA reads TGTGCCAGCAGTAAGGGACAGGGAAAAGAAAAACTGTTTTTT. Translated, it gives CASSKGQGKEKLFF.

In DNA, the CDR3 is TGTGCCAGCAGGGACGGACAGGGGGCCACAGATACGCAGTATTTT. It yields the protein CASRDGQGATDTQYF. The V call is TRBV28, the J call TRBJ2-3, with 11 bases lining up with TRBD1. Germline-derived CDR1 and CDR2 are MDHEN and SYDVKM. This CDR3 has 15 residues. Trimming removed 6 bases from V and 2 bases from J; junction bases left unmatched: 4.

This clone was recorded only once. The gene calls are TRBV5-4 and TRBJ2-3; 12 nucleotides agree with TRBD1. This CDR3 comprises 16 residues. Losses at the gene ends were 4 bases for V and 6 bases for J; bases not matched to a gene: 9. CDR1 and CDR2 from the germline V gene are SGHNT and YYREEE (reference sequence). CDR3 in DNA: TGTGCCAGCAGCCCGGGGACAGGGGGCTCTGGGGATACGCAGTATTTT. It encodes CASSPGTGGSGDTQYF.

Here the CDR3 DNA reads TGTGCCAGCAGCGTAGGAGTAGCACTGGGCACAGATACGCAGTATTTT. Residues: CASSVGVALGTDTQYF. The gene calls are TRBV9 and TRBJ2-3; the D is unclear. Germline lookup yields CDR1 SGDLS and CDR2 YYNGEE. Trimming removed 0 bases at V and 1 base at J, with 12 bases between. The CDR3 has 16 amino acids. The variable domain in full, completed from reference TRBV9 and TRBJ2-3, reads DSGVTQTPKHLITATGQRVTLRCSPRSGDLSVYWYQQSLDQGLQFLIQYYNGEERAKGNILERFSAQQFPDLHSELNLSSLELGDSALYFCASSVGVALGTDTQYFGPGTRLTVL.

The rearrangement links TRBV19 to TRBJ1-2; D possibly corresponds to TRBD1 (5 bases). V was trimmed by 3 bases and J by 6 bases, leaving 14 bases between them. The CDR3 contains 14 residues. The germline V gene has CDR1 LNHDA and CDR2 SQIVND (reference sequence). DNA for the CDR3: TGTGCCAGTAGTATGCGGCAGGGAACGGATGGCTACACCTTC. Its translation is CASSMRQGTDGYTF. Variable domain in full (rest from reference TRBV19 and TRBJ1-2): DGGITQSPKYLFRKEGQNVTLSCEQNLNHDAMYWYRQDPGQGLRLIYYSQIVNDFQKGDIAEGYSVSREKKESFPLTVTSAQKNPTAFYLCASSMRQGTDGYTFGSGTRLTVV.

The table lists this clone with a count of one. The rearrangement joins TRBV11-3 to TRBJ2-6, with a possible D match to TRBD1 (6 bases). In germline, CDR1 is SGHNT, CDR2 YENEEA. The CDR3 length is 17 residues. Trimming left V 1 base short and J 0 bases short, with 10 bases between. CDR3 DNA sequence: TGTGCCAGCAGCTTAGGGCAGGGGAGCTCTGGGGCCAACGTCCTGACTTTC. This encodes CASSLGQGSSGANVLTF.

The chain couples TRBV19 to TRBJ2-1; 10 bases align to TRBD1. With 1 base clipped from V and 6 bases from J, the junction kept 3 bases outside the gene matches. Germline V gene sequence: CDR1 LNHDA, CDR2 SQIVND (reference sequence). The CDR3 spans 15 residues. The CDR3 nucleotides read TGTGCCAGTAGTATAGGACAGGGGGCAGTCAATGAGCAGTTCTTC. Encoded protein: CASSIGQGAVNEQFF.

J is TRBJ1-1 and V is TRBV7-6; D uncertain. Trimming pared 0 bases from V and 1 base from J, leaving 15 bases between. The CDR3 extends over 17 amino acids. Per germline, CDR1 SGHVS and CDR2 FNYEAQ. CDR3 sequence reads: CASSLALGGPGNTEAFF. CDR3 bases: TGTGCCAGCAGCTTAGCGCTCGGAGGACCTGGGAACACTGAAGCTTTCTTT.

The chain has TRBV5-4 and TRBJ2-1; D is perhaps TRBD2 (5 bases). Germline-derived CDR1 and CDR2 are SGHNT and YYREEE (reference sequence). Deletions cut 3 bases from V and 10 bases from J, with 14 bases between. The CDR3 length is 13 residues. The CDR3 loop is CASSSRTSVEQFF. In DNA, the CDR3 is TGTGCCAGCAGCTCGCGAACTAGTGTCGAGCAGTTCTTC.

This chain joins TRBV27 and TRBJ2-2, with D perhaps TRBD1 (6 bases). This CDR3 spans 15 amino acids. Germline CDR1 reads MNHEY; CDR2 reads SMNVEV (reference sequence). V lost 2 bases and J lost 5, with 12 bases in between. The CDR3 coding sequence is TGTGCCAGCAGTTTAGGGGTAGGGGGAACCGGGGAGCTGTTTTTT. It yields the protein CASSLGVGGTGELFF.

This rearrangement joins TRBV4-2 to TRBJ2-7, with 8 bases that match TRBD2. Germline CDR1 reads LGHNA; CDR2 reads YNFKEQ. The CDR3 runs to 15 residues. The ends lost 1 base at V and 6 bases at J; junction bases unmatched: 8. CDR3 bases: TGTGCCAGCAGCCAAGGGAGCGGGAGTCCCCTCGAGCAGTACTTC. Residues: CASSQGSGSPLEQYF.